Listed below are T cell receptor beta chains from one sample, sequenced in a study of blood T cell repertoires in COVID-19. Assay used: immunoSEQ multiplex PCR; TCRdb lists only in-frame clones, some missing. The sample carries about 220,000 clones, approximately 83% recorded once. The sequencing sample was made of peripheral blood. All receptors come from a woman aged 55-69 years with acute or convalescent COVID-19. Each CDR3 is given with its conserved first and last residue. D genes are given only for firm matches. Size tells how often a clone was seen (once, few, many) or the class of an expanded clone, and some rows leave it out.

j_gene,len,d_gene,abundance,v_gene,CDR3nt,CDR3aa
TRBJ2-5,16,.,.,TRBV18,TGTGCCAGCTCACCACCGCCCAGCGGAATACAAGAGACCCAGTACTTC,CASSPPPSGIQETQYF
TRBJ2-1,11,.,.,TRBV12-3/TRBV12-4,TGTGCCAGCAGTGAAAGGACAGAGCAGTTCTTC,CASSERTEQFF
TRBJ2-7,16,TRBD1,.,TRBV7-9,TGTGCCAGCAGCTCATCAGGGGGTGTCATCTCCTACGAGCAGTACTTC,CASSSSGGVISYEQYF
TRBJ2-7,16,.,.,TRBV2,TGTGCCAGCAGCCACAGGGGGAGCGGGGGGACCTACGAGCAGTACTTC,CASSHRGSGGTYEQYF
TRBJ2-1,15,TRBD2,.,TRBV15,TGTGCCACCAGCAGAGGTCTAGCGGGGTACAATGAGCAGTTCTTC,CATSRGLAGYNEQFF
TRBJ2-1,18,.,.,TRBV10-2,TGCGCCAGCAGTGATCCTGGGAAACCTACTAGCTCCTACAATGAGCAGTTCTTC,CASSDPGKPTSSYNEQFF
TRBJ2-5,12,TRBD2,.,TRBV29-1,TGCAGCGTTGACCTAGCGAGCGGGGCCCAGTACTTC,CSVDLASGAQYF
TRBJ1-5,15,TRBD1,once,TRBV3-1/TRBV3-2,TGTGCCAGCAGCCAGGGGACAGGGGCGAATCAGCCCCAGCATTTT,CASSQGTGANQPQHF
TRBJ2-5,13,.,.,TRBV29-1,TGCAGCGTCACCCCGGACAACCAAGAGACCCAGTACTTC,CSVTPDNQETQYF
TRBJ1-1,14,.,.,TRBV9,TGTGCCAGCAGCGCCGGGACACTGAACACTGAAGCTTTCTTT,CASSAGTLNTEAFF
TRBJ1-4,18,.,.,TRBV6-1,TGTGCCAGCAGTGCGCCCGACAGGCCCCTAGCAACTAATGAAAAACTGTTTTTT,CASSAPDRPLATNEKLFF
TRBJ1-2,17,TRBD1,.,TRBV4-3,TGCGCCAGCAGCCAAGGGGCCGGGACAGGGCTTAACTATGGCTACACCTTC,CASSQGAGTGLNYGYTF
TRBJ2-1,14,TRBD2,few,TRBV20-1,TGCAGTGCTAGTCGGGGGGGCTCCTACAATGAGCAGTTCTTC,CSASRGGSYNEQFF
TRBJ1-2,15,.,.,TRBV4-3,TGCGCCAGCAGCCCTACAGATTTTTGGCTAAATGGCTACACCTTC,CASSPTDFWLNGYTF
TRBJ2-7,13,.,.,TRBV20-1,TGCAGTGCTAGTTTCAGGGGTCGTAACGAGCAGTACTTC,CSASFRGRNEQYF
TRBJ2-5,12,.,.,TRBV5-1,TGCGCCAGCAGCCAATCAGGGATCTCCCAGTACTTC,CASSQSGISQYF
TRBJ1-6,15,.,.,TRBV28,TGTGCCAGCAGTTCGCCGGGACTGGAGACGTCACCCCTCCACTTT,CASSSPGLETSPLHF
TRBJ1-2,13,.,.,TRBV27,TGTGCCAGCAGGAGGGGGGGCGGCTATGGCTACACCTTC,CASRRGGGYGYTF
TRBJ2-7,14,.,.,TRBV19,TGTGCCAGTAGTATGTCAGCAGGGGTTAACGAGCAGTACTTC,CASSMSAGVNEQYF
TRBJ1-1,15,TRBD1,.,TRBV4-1,TGCGCCAGCAGCCAAAAGACAGGGGTTAACACTGAAGCTTTCTTT,CASSQKTGVNTEAFF
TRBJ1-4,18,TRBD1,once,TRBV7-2,TGTGCCAGCAGCTTAAGGCCCCCAAAGGGGGCGACTAATGAAAAACTGTTTTTT,CASSLRPPKGATNEKLFF
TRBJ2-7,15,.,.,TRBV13,TGTGCCAGCAGCCATCATGGGGGGGCCGCATACGAGCAGTACTTC,CASSHHGGAAYEQYF
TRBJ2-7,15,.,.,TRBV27,TGTGCCAGCAGTATCGGACAGAGCAGGTACCACGAGCAGTACTTC,CASSIGQSRYHEQYF
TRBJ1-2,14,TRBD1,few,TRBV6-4,TGTGCCAGCAGATCAAACAGGGGAGAGCAGGGCTACACCTTC,CASRSNRGEQGYTF
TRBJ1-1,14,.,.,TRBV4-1,TGCGCCAGCAGCCAAGATTCAGGGATCACTGAAGCTTTCTTT,CASSQDSGITEAFF
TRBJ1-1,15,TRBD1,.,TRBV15,TGTGCCACCAGCAGGGGACAGGGGAAGCGGGCTGAAGCTTTCTTT,CATSRGQGKRAEAFF
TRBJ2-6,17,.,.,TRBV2,TGTGCCAGCAGTGAAAGTGCAGTCGCCTCTGGGGCCAACGTCCTGACTTTC,CASSESAVASGANVLTF
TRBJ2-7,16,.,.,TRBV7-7,TGTGCCAGCAGCTTAGGGGCCGGTTCGAGTGGGTACGAGCAGTACTTC,CASSLGAGSSGYEQYF
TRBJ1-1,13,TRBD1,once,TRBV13,TGTGCCAGCAGCCTAAAAATGGACAGGGAAGCTTTCTTT,CASSLKMDREAFF
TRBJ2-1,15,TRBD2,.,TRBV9,TGTGCCAGCAGCAGAAGCGGGGGGGCGTACAATGAGCAGTTCTTC,CASSRSGGAYNEQFF
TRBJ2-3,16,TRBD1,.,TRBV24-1,TGTGCCACCAGTGAGCCCAGCGGACAGGGTCGGGATACGCAGTATTTT,CATSEPSGQGRDTQYF
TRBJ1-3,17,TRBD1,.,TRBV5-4,TGTGCCAGCAGCGAAGCCAGGGACAGAAGCTCTGGAAACACCATATATTTT,CASSEARDRSSGNTIYF
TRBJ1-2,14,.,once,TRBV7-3,TGTGCCAGCAGCTTAGGACCCCAGGGATCGGGCTACACCTTC,CASSLGPQGSGYTF
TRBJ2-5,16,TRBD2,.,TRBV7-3,TGTGCCAGCAGCTTACACTCGACTAGCGGGGAGGGGACCCAGTACTTC,CASSLHSTSGEGTQYF
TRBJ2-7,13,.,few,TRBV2,TGTGCCAGCAGCGCGGACAGATCCTACGAGCAGTACTTC,CASSADRSYEQYF
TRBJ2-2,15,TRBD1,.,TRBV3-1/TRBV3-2,TGTGCCAGCAGCTGGGGACAGGGCTCGACCGGGGAGCTGTTTTTT,CASSWGQGSTGELFF
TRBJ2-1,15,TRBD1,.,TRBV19,TGTGCCAGTAGGTCCGGGACAGGGAGTGTGAATGAGCAGTTCTTC,CASRSGTGSVNEQFF
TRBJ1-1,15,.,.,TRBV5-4,TGTGCCAGCAGCTTGGGGGGCAGGGTGGGGACTGAAGCTTTCTTT,CASSLGGRVGTEAFF
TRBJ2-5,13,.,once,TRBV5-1,TGCGCCAGCACGAGGGAACAGGGCGAGACCCAGTACTTC,CASTREQGETQYF
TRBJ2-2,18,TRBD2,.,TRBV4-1,TGCGCCAGCAGCCAAGCCCCTCTAGCGGGGGTCCACACCGGGGAGCTGTTTTTT,CASSQAPLAGVHTGELFF
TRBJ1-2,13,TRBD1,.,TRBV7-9,TGTGCCAGCAGCGGAGGGACAGTGCTAGGCTACACCTTC,CASSGGTVLGYTF